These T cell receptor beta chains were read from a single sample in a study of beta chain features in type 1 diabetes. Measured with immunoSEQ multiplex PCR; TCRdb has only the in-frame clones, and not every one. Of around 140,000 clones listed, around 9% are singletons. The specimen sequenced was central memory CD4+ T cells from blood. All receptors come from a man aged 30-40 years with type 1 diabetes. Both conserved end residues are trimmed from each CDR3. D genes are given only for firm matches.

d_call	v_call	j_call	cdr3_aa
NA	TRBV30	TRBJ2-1	AWSGVTSSYNEQF
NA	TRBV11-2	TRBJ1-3	ASSPPGWGAGNTIY
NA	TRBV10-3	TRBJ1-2	AISETQTGGGGYT
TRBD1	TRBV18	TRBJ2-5	ASSPRQGGEETQY
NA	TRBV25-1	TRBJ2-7	ASTEVRRSYEQY
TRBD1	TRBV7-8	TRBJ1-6	ASSSTTGSLNSPLH
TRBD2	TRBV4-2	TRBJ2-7	ASSQGLAGSSYEQY
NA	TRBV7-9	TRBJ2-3	ASSFSTAASTDTQY
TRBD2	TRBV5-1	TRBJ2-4	ASSKGLAGGENIQY
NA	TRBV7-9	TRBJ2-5	ASSLQGQLQETQY
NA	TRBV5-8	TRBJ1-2	ASSAEDSPYYGYT
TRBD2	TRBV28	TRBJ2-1	ASKAGGGSYNEQF
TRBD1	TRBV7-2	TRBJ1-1	ASSLPGQGDTEAF
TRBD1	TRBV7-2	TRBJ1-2	ASSEDRVRGYT
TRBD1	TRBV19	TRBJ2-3	ASTGGSDTQY
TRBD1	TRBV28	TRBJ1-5	ASRQGSTPQH
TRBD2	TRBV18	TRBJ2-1	ASSLRRENEQF
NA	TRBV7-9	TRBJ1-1	ASSDGTEAF
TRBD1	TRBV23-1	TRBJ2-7	ASSQSPDRVLYEQY
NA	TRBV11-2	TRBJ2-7	ASSSTPDSLSEQY
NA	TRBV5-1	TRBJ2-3	ASSLGDSPTDTQY
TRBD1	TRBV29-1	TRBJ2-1	SVEVQGAEQF
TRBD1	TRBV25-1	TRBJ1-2	ASSEAGGKDGYT
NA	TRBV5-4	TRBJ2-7	ASRFGGGGEQY
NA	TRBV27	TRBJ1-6	ATTEDLQGTSPLH